This T cell receptor (beta chain) was identified during a study of T cell responses to AZD1222 COVID-19 vaccine. General study findings and limits: Per reports, nearly half of all spike-specific TCRs target regions that are unmutated in variants. No repertoire was sampled before or during the peak T cell response, only after it.

Assay used: immunoSEQ multiplex PCR; TCRdb lists only in-frame clones, some missing. Among some 75,000 clones, roughly 90% were seen once, and the ten largest hold roughly a tenth. Germline V gene sequence: CDR1 MDHEN, CDR2 SYDVKM. CDR3 length: 13 amino acids. The germline V and J ends were trimmed by 8 bases and 4 bases, with 12 bases remaining between them. Remarks on this clone: No antigen is known for it.

V and J are TRBV28 and TRBJ2-1; perhaps TRBD2 as D (5 bases). Sequencing was performed on peripheral blood, taken on day 0 of AZD1222 vaccination. This TCR was sampled from an adult in good health. The CDR3 region is CASSEVGYNEQFF. CDR3 nucleotide sequence: TGTGCCAGCTCGGAGGTGGGTTACAATGAGCAGTTCTTC.